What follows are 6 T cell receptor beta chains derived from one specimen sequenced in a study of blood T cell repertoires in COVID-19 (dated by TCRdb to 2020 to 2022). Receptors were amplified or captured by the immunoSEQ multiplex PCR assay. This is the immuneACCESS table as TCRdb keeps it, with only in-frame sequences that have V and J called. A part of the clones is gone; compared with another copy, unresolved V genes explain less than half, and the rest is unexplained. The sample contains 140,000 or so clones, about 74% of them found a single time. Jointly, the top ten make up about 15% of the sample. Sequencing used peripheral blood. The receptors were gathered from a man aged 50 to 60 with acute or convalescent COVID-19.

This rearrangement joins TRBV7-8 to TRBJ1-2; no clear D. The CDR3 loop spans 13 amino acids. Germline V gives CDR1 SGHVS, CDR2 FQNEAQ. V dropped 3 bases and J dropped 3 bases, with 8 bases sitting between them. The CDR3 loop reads CASSFWEDYGYTF. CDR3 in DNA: TGTGCCAGCAGCTTTTGGGAGGACTATGGCTACACCTTC.

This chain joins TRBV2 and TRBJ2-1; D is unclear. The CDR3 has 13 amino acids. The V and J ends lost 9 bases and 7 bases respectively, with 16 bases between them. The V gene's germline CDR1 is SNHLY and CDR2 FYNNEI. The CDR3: CASSMWSGNEQFF. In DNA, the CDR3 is TGTGCCAGTTCGATGTGGAGTGGAAATGAGCAGTTCTTC.

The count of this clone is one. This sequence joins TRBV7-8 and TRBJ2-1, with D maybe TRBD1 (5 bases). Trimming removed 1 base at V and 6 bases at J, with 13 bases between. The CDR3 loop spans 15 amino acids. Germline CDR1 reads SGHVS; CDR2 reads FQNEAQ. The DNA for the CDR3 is TGTGCCAGCAGCTTAGGTCCAGGGTCGATCAATGAGCAGTTCTTC. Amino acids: CASSLGPGSINEQFF.

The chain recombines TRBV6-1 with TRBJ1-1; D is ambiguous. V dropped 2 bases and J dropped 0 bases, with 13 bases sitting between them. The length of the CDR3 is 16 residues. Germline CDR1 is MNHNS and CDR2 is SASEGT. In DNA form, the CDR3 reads TGTGCCAGCAGTGAATACGGGGTTAAGATGAACACTGAAGCTTTCTTT. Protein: CASSEYGVKMNTEAFF.

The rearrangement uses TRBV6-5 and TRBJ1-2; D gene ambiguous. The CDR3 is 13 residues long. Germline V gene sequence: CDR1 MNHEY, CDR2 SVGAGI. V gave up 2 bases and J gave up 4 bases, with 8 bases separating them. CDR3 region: CASSYGQIYGYTF. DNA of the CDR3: TGTGCCAGCAGTTACGGGCAAATCTATGGCTACACCTTC.

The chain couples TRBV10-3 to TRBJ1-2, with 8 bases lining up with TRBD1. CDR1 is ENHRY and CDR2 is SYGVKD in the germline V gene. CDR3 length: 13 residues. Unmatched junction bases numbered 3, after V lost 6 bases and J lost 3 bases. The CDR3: CAIRQGEDYGYTF. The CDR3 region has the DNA TGTGCCATCAGACAGGGGGAGGACTATGGCTACACCTTC.